This T cell receptor (beta chain) was identified during a study of T cell repertoires in cytomegalovirus infection. Study-level points and caveats: Based on cumulative public TCR beta family frequency, carriers of CMV plus the relevant HLA were identified.

This CDR3 has 12 amino acids. V lost 5 bases, J lost 3 bases, and 5 bases lay in between. MiXCR, run by TCRdb on the reads, gives a single entry per CDR3 protein. The table shows hundreds of thousands of distinct CDR3 sequences, with more than 8% occurring only once. As for this clonotype: Its antigen is currently unknown.

The source material was PBMCs. This receptor was obtained from a human donor in good health (CMV status not recorded). Some clones in this sample may be carry-over from other donors' samples. V is TRBV12-3 or TRBV12-4 and J is TRBJ1-5, with unresolved D. In nucleotides, the CDR3 is TGTGCCAGCAGTCAGGACAATCAGCCCCAGCATTTT. It translates to CASSQDNQPQHF.